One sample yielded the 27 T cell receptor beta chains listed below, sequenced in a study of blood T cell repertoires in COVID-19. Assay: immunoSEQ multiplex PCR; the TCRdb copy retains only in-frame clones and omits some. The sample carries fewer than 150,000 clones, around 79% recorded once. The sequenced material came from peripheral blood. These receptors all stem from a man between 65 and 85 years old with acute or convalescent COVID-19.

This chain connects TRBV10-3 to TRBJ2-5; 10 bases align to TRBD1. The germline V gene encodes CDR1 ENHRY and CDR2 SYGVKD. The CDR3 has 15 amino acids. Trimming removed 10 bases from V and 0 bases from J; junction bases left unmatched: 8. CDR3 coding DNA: TGTGCCACCATGGAGGACAGGGGGTACCAAGAGACCCAGTACTTC. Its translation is CATMEDRGYQETQYF.

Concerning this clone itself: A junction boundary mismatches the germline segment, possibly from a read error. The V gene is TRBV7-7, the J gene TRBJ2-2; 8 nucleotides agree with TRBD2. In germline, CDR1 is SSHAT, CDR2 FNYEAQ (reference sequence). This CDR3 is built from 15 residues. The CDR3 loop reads CASSPGGALTGELFF. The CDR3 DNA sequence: TGTGCTAGCAGCCCGGGGGGGGCGCTCACCGGGGAGCTGTTTTTT. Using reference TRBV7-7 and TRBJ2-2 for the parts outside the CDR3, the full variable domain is GAGVSQSPRYKVTKRGQDVTLRCDPISSHATLYWYQQALGQGPEFLTYFNYEAQPDKSGLPSDRFSAERPEGSISTLTIQRTEQRDSAMYRCASSPGGALTGELFFGEGSRLTVL.

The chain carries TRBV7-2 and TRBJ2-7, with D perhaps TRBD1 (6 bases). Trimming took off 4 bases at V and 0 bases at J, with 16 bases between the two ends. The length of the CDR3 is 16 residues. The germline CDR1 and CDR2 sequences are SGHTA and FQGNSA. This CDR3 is CASSSRNGGSSYEQYF. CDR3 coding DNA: TGTGCCAGCAGCTCACGGAATGGGGGCAGCTCCTACGAGCAGTACTTC.

CDR3 DNA sequence: TGTGCCAGCAGTTACTCGACCCGACAGGGATTTGAACAGCCCCAGCATTTT. Translation gives CASSYSTRQGFEQPQHF. V gene TRBV6-2 or TRBV6-3 combines with J gene TRBJ1-5; 7 bases are shared with TRBD1. After removal of 0 bases from V and 7 bases from J, the junction contained 12 bases not matched to a gene. This CDR3 is 17 amino acids long. The germline V gene has CDR1 MNHEY and CDR2 SVGEGT.

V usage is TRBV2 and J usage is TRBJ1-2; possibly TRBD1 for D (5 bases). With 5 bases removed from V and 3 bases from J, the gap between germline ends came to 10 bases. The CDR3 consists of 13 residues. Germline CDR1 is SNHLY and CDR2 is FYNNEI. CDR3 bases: TGTGCCAGCAGTCGCGGGGGTGACTATGGCTACACCTTC. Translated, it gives CASSRGGDYGYTF.

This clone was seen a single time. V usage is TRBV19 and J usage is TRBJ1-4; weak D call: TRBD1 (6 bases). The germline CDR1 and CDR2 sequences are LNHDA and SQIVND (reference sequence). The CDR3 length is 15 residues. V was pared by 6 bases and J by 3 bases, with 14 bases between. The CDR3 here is CASRPTGKANEKLFF. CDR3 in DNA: TGTGCCAGTAGACCTACAGGGAAAGCTAATGAAAAACTGTTTTTT. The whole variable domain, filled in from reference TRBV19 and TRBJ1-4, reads DGGITQSPKYLFRKEGQNVTLSCEQNLNHDAMYWYRQDPGQGLRLIYYSQIVNDFQKGDIAEGYSVSREKKESFPLTVTSAQKNPTAFYLCASRPTGKANEKLFFGSGTQLSVL.

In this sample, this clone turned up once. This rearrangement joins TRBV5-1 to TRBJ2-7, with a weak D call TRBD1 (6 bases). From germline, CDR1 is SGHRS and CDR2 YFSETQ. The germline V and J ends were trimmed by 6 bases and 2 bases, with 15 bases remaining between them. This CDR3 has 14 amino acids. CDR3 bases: TGCGCCAGCACCCCCCTAGGGGGAACCTACGAGCAGTACTTC. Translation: CASTPLGGTYEQYF.

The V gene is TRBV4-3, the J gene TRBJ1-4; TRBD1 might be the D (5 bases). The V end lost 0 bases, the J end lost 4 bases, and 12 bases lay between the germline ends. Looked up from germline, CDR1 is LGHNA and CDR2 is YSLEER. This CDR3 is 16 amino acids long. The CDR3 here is CASSQDSGGNNEKLFF. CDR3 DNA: TGCGCCAGCAGCCAAGATTCCGGGGGGAATAATGAAAAACTGTTTTTT.

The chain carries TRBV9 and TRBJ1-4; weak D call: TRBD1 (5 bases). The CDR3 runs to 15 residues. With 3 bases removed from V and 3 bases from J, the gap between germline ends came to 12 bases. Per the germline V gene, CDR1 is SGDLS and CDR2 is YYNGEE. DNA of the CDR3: TGTGCCAGCAGCGCGTGGGGGGGTTCTAATGAAAAACTGTTTTTT. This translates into CASSAWGGSNEKLFF.

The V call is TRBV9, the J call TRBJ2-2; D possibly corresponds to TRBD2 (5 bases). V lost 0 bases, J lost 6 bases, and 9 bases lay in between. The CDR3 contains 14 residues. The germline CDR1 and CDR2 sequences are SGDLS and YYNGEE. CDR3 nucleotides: TGTGCCAGCAGCGTAGTTGGACTTTCCGGGGAGCTGTTTTTT. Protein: CASSVVGLSGELFF.

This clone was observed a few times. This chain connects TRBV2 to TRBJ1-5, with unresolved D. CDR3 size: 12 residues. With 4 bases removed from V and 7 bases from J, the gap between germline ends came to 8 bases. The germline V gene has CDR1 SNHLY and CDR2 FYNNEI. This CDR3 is CASSANIQPQHF. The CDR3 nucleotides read TGTGCCAGCAGTGCAAACATCCAGCCCCAGCATTTT.

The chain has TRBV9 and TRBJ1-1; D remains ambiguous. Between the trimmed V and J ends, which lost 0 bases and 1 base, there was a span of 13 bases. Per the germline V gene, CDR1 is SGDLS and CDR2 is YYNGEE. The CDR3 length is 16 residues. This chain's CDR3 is CASSVGSGRGNTEAFF. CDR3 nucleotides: TGTGCCAGCAGCGTAGGGTCGGGCCGGGGGAACACTGAAGCTTTCTTT.

CDR3 coding DNA: TGTGCCAGCAGTGGCGGGACAGGGCATAACCTCCACTTT. This translates into CASSGGTGHNLHF. V gene TRBV12-3 or TRBV12-4 combines with J gene TRBJ1-6, with 9 bases aligning to TRBD1. Trimming removed 5 bases from V and 15 bases from J; junction bases left unmatched: 8. The CDR3 is 13 residues long.

In DNA form, the CDR3 reads TGCAGTGCTAGTCCACGGAGCGGCACCGGGGAGCTGTTTTTT. Protein sequence: CSASPRSGTGELFF. The chain uses TRBV20-1 and TRBJ2-2; a possible D gene is TRBD2 (5 bases). The germline V and J ends were trimmed by 3 bases and 4 bases, with 12 bases remaining between them. The germline CDR1 and CDR2 sequences are DFQATT and SNEGSKA (reference sequence). This CDR3 is built from 14 residues.

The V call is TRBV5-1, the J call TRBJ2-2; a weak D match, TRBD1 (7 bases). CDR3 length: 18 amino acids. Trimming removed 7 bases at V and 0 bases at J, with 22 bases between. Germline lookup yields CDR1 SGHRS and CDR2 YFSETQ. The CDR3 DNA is TGCGCCAGCCGTCGTCAGGGGGGAATTGACGCGAACACCGGGGAGCTGTTTTTT. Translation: CASRRQGGIDANTGELFF.

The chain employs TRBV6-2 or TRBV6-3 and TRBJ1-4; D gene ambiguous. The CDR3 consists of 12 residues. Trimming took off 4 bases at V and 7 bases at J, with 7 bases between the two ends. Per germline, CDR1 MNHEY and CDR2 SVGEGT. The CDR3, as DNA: TGTGCCAGCAGTTCAGTAATTGAAAAACTGTTTTTT. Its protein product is CASSSVIEKLFF.

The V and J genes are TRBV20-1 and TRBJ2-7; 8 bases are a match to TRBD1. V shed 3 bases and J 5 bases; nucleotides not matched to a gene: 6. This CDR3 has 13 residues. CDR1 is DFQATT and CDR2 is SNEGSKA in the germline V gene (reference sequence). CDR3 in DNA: TGCAGTGCTAGTGGGGACAGGCACAACGAGCAGTACTTC. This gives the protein CSASGDRHNEQYF.

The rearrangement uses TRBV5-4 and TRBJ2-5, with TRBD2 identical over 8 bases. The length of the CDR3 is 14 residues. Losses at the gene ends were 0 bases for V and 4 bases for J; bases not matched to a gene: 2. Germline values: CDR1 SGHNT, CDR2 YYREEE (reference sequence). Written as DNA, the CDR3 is TGTGCCAGCAGCTTGGTCGGGGGGGGAGAGACCCAGTACTTC. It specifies CASSLVGGGETQYF.

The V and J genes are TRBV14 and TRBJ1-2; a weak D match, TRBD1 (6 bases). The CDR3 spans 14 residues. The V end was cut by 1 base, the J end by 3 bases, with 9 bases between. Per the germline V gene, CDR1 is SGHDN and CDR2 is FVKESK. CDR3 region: CASSQVNRDYGYTF. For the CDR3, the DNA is TGTGCCAGCAGCCAAGTAAACAGGGACTATGGCTACACCTTC. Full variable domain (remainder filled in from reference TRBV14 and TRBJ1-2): EAGVTQFPSHSVIEKGQTVTLRCDPISGHDNLYWYRRVMGKEIKFLLHFVKESKQDESGMPNNRFLAERTGGTYSTLKVQPAELEDSGVYFCASSQVNRDYGYTFGSGTRLTVV.

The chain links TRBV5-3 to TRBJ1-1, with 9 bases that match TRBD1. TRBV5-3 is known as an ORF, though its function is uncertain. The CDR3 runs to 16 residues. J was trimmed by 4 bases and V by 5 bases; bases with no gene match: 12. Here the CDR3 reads CARRRTGAIGSTEAFF. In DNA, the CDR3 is TGTGCCAGAAGGAGGACAGGGGCGATTGGTAGCACTGAAGCTTTCTTT.

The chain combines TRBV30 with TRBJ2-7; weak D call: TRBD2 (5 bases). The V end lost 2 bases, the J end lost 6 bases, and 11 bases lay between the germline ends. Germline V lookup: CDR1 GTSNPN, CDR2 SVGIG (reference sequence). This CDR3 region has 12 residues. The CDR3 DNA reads TGTGCCTGGAGTCCGACGGGATCCGAGCAGTACTTC. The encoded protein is CAWSPTGSEQYF.

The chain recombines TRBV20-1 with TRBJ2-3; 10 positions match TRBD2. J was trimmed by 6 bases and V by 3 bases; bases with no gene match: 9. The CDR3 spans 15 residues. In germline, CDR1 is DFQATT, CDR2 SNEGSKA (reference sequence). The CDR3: CSASESGGAMDTQYF. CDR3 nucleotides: TGCAGTGCTAGTGAAAGCGGGGGGGCCATGGATACGCAGTATTTT.

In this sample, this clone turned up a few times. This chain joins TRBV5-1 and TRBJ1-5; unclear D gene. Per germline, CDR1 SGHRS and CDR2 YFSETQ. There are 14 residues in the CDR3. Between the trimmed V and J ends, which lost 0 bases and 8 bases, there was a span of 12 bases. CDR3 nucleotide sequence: TGCGCCAGCAGCTTGGCCGCGGGGATGGAGCCCCAGCATTTT. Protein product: CASSLAAGMEPQHF.

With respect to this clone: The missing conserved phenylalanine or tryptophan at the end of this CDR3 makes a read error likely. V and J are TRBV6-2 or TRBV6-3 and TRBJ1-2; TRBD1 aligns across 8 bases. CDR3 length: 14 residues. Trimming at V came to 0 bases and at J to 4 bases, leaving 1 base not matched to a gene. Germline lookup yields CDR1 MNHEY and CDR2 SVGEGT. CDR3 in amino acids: CASSYSTGVYGYTL. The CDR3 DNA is TGTGCCAGCAGTTACTCGACAGGGGTCTATGGCTACACCCTC.

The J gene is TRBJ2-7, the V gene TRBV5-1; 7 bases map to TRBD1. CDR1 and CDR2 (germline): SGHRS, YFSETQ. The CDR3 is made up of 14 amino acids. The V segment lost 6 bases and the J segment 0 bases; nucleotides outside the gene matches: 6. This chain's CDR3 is CASNRGQSSYEQYF. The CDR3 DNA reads TGCGCCAGCAACCGGGGACAGTCCTCCTACGAGCAGTACTTC.

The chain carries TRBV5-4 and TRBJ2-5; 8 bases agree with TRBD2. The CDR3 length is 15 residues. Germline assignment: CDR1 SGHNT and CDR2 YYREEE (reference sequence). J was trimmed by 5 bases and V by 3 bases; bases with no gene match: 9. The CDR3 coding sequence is TGTGCCAGCAGCTCACCCCCGGGGGGGGTTGAGACCCAGTACTTC. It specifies CASSSPPGGVETQYF.

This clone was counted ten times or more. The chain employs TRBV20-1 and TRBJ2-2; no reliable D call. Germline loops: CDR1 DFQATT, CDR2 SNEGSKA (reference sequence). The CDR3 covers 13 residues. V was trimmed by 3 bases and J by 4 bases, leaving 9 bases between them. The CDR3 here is CSASPASTGELFF. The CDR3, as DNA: TGCAGTGCTAGTCCAGCTAGCACCGGGGAGCTGTTTTTT.